The rows below give T cell receptor beta chains drawn from one sample of a study of CD8+CD57+ T cells in acquired aplastic anemia. From the reads, TCRdb called clonotypes with MiXCR, one entry per CDR3 protein. The sample has over 150,000 distinct CDR3 sequences; 63% are singletons. The sequenced sample consisted of sorted CD4+, CD8+, or CD8+CD57+ T cells (not recorded which) from PBMCs. The receptor set was obtained from a human donor with aplastic anemia. The CDR3 runs from the conserved cysteine through the conserved F or W. The order of the fields is J gene, clone size, D gene, V gene, CDR3 protein, CDR3 DNA. D genes are given only for firm matches. A clone size is listed for some rows: how often the clone was seen (once, few, many), or a class if it is expanded.

J gene: TRBJ2-3; clone size: -; D gene: -; V gene: TRBV29-1; CDR3 protein: CSVKRPGTDTQYF; CDR3 DNA: TGCAGCGTTAAGCGGCCAGGCACAGATACGCAGTATTTT
J gene: TRBJ1-6; clone size: many; D gene: -; V gene: TRBV30; CDR3 protein: CAWGAGHNSPLHF; CDR3 DNA: TGTGCCTGGGGGGCAGGGCATAATTCACCCCTCCACTTT
J gene: TRBJ2-5; clone size: once; D gene: TRBD1; V gene: TRBV10-3; CDR3 protein: CAISKGTEETQYF; CDR3 DNA: TGTGCCATCAGTAAAGGGACAGAAGAGACCCAGTACTTC
J gene: TRBJ1-5; clone size: few; D gene: -; V gene: TRBV20-1; CDR3 protein: CSAIPGTNQPQHF; CDR3 DNA: TGCAGTGCCATCCCAGGTACCAATCAGCCCCAGCATTTT
J gene: TRBJ2-5; clone size: -; D gene: -; V gene: TRBV19; CDR3 protein: CASSIVHPFKETQYF; CDR3 DNA: TGTGCCAGTAGTATAGTGCACCCCTTCAAAGAGACCCAGTACTTC
J gene: TRBJ1-1; clone size: -; D gene: -; V gene: TRBV20-1; CDR3 protein: CSARPGRMNTEAFF; CDR3 DNA: TGCAGTGCTAGACCCGGACGGATGAACACTGAAGCTTTCTTT
J gene: TRBJ2-1; clone size: many; D gene: TRBD2; V gene: TRBV15; CDR3 protein: CATSYRGSPVRFF; CDR3 DNA: TGTGCCACCAGCTATCGCGGGAGCCCAGTCCGGTTCTTC
J gene: TRBJ2-4; clone size: -; D gene: TRBD2; V gene: TRBV2; CDR3 protein: CASTLLAGKNIQYF; CDR3 DNA: TGTGCCAGCACGTTATTAGCGGGGAAAAACATTCAGTACTTC
J gene: TRBJ2-7; clone size: -; D gene: -; V gene: TRBV20-1; CDR3 protein: CSARGRSSYEQYF; CDR3 DNA: TGCAGTGCTAGAGGCAGGAGCTCCTACGAGCAGTACTTC
J gene: TRBJ2-3; clone size: -; D gene: TRBD2; V gene: TRBV10-1; CDR3 protein: CASSESWRGEGDTQYF; CDR3 DNA: TGCGCCAGCAGTGAGTCGTGGCGGGGGGAAGGAGATACGCAGTATTTT
J gene: TRBJ1-1; clone size: many; D gene: -; V gene: TRBV10-3; CDR3 protein: CAISDGRENTEAFF; CDR3 DNA: TGTGCCATCAGTGATGGACGAGAGAACACTGAAGCTTTCTTT
J gene: TRBJ1-4; clone size: -; D gene: -; V gene: TRBV7-9; CDR3 protein: CASSPWQRGLEKLFF; CDR3 DNA: TGTGCCAGCAGCCCTTGGCAGCGGGGACTTGAAAAACTGTTTTTT
J gene: TRBJ2-7; clone size: -; D gene: -; V gene: TRBV25-1; CDR3 protein: CASSILSSETSSYEQYF; CDR3 DNA: TGTGCCAGTAGTATCCTCTCTAGCGAGACAAGTTCCTACGAGCAGTACTTC
J gene: TRBJ2-1; clone size: -; D gene: -; V gene: TRBV24-1; CDR3 protein: CATSGLQPSSYNEQFF; CDR3 DNA: TGTGCCACCAGTGGATTACAGCCAAGCTCCTACAATGAGCAGTTCTTC
J gene: TRBJ2-1; clone size: -; D gene: -; V gene: TRBV7-9; CDR3 protein: CASSLVSGGNSYNEQFF; CDR3 DNA: TGTGCCAGCAGCTTAGTGTCAGGGGGGAATTCCTACAATGAGCAGTTCTTC
J gene: TRBJ1-2; clone size: many; D gene: TRBD1; V gene: TRBV5-5; CDR3 protein: CASSLEAGGWSNYGYTF; CDR3 DNA: TGTGCCAGCAGCTTGGAGGCAGGGGGCTGGTCTAACTATGGCTACACCTTC
J gene: TRBJ2-7; clone size: -; D gene: -; V gene: TRBV20-1; CDR3 protein: CSASTGTYEQYF; CDR3 DNA: TGCAGTGCTAGTACCGGGACCTACGAGCAGTACTTC
J gene: TRBJ2-7; clone size: -; D gene: TRBD2; V gene: TRBV19; CDR3 protein: CASRTSGTYEQYF; CDR3 DNA: TGTGCCAGTAGAACTAGCGGAACCTACGAGCAGTACTTC
J gene: TRBJ2-1; clone size: -; D gene: -; V gene: TRBV2; CDR3 protein: CASSKLRNNEQFF; CDR3 DNA: TGTGCCAGCAGTAAACTTCGCAACAATGAGCAGTTCTTC
J gene: TRBJ1-1; clone size: many; D gene: -; V gene: TRBV5-8; CDR3 protein: CASSPLRAGSLNTEAFF; CDR3 DNA: TGTGCCAGCAGCCCTCTTCGAGCGGGGTCCTTAAACACTGAAGCTTTCTTT
J gene: TRBJ1-5; clone size: -; D gene: TRBD1; V gene: TRBV10-3; CDR3 protein: CAISTTGDSNQPQHF; CDR3 DNA: TGTGCCATCAGTACGACAGGGGATAGCAATCAGCCCCAGCATTTT
J gene: TRBJ2-2; clone size: -; D gene: TRBD1; V gene: TRBV2; CDR3 protein: CASSVQGLNTGELFF; CDR3 DNA: TGTGCCAGCAGTGTACAGGGGCTGAACACCGGGGAGCTGTTTTTT
J gene: TRBJ2-6; clone size: -; D gene: TRBD1; V gene: TRBV7-7; CDR3 protein: CASSSSGTGLAGANVLTF; CDR3 DNA: TGTGCTAGCAGCTCCTCCGGGACAGGGCTGGCTGGGGCCAACGTCCTGACTTTC
J gene: TRBJ1-2; clone size: -; D gene: TRBD1; V gene: TRBV7-9; CDR3 protein: CASGQGGYGYTF; CDR3 DNA: TGTGCCAGCGGCCAGGGGGGCTATGGCTACACCTTC
J gene: TRBJ2-1; clone size: many; D gene: -; V gene: TRBV7-6; CDR3 protein: CASSLDPSYNEQFF; CDR3 DNA: TGTGCCAGCAGCTTAGATCCCAGCTACAATGAGCAGTTCTTC
J gene: TRBJ1-1; clone size: -; D gene: TRBD1; V gene: TRBV20-1; CDR3 protein: CSAREGRGPGTEAFF; CDR3 DNA: TGCAGCGCTAGAGAGGGTAGGGGGCCTGGCACTGAAGCTTTCTTT